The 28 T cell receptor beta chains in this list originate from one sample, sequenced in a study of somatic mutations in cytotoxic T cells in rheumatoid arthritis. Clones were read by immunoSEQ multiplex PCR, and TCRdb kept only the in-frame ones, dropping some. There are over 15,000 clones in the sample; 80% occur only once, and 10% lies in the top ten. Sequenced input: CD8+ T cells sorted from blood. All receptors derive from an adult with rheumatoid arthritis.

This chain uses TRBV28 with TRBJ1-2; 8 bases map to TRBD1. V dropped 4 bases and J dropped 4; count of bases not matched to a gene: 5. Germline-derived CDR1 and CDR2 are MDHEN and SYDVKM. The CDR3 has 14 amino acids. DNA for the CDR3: TGTGCCAGCAGTTCCCGGACAGGGAGCTATGGCTACACCTTC. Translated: CASSSRTGSYGYTF.

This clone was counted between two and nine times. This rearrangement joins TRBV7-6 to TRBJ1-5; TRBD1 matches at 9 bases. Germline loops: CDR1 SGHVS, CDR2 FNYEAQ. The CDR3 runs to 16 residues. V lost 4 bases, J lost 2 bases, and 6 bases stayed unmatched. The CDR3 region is CASSWGQGGGNQPQHF. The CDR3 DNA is TGTGCCAGCAGCTGGGGACAGGGTGGCGGCAATCAGCCCCAGCATTTT.

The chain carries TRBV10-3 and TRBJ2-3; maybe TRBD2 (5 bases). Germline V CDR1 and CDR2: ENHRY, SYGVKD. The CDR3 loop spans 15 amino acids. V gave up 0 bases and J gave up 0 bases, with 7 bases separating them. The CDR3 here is CAISESTGSTDTQYF. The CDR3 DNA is TGTGCCATCAGTGAGTCGACGGGAAGCACAGATACGCAGTATTTT.

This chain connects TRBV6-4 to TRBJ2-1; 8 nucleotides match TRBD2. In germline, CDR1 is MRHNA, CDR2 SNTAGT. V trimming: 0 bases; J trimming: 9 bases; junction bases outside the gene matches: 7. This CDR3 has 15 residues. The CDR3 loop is CASSDSSGGPREQFF. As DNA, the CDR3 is TGTGCCAGCAGTGACTCATCGGGGGGGCCCCGTGAGCAGTTCTTC.

The CDR3 reads CASQGPGSTDTQYF. DNA for the CDR3: TGTGCCAGCCAAGGTCCGGGTAGCACAGATACGCAGTATTTT. The chain recombines TRBV27 with TRBJ2-3; unclear D gene. Germline CDR1 reads MNHEY; CDR2 reads SMNVEV (reference sequence). The CDR3 contains 14 residues. V lost 8 bases and J lost 0, with 12 bases in between.

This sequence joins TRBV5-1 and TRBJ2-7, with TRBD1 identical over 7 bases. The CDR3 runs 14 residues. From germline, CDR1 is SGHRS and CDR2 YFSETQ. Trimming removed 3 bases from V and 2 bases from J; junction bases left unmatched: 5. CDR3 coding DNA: TGCGCCAGCAGCTCGTCAGGGGGACCCTACGAGCAGTACTTC. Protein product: CASSSSGGPYEQYF.

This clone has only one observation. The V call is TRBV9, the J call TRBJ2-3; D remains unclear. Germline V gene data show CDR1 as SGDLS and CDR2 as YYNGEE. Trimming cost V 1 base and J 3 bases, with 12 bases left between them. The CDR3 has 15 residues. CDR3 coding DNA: TGTGCCAGCAGCGTATGGCGTAGCAGGACAGATACGCAGTATTTT. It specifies CASSVWRSRTDTQYF.

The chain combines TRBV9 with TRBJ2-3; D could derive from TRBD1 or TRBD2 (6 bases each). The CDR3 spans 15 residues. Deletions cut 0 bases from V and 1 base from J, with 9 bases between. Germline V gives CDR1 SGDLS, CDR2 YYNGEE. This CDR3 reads CASSVEGGRTDTQYF. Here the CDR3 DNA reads TGTGCCAGCAGCGTAGAAGGGGGGCGCACAGATACGCAGTATTTT.

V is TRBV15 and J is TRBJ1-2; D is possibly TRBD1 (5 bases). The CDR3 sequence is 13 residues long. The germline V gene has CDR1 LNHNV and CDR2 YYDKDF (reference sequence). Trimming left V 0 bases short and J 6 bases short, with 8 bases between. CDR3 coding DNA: TGTGCCACCAGCAGAGAGGGGCTGGATGGCTACACCTTC. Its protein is CATSREGLDGYTF.

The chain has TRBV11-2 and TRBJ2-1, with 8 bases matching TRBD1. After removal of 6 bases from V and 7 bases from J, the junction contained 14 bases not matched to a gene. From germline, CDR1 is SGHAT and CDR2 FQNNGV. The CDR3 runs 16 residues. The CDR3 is CASRNTKGTGLNEQFF. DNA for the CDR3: TGTGCCAGCAGAAATACAAAGGGGACAGGCCTAAATGAGCAGTTCTTC.

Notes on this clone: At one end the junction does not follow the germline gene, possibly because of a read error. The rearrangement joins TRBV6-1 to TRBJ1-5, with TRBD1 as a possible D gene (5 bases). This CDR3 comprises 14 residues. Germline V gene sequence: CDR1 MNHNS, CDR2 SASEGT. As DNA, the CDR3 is TGTGCCAGCAGCGAAGGGGAGAGCAATCAGCCCCAGCATTTT. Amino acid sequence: CASSEGESNQPQHF.

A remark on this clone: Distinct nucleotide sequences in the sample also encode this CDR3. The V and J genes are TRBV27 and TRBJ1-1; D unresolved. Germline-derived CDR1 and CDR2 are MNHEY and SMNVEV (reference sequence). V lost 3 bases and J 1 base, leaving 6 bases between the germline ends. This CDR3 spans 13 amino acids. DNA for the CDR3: TGTGCCAGCAGTTTTGGCGGGAACACTGAAGCTTTCTTT. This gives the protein CASSFGGNTEAFF.

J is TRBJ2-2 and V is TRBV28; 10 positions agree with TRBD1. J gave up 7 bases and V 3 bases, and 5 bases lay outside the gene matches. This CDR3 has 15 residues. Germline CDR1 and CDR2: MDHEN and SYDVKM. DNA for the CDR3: TGTGCCAGCAGTTTCGGGGACAGGGGAGGCGGGGAGCTGTTTTTT. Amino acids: CASSFGDRGGGELFF.

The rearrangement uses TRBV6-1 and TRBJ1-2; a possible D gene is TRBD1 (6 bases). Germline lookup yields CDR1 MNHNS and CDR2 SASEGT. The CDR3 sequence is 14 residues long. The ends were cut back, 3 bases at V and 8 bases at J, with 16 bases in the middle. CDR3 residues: CASSDKQGLRGYTF. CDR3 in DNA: TGTGCCAGCAGTGATAAACAGGGCCTCCGGGGCTACACCTTC.

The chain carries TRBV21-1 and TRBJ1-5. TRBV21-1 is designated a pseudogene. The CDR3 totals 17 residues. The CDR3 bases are TGTGCCAGCAGCAAAGGTAGTCTGGGCAGCGGCAATCAGCCCCAGCATTTT. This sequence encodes CASSKGSLGSGNQPQHF.

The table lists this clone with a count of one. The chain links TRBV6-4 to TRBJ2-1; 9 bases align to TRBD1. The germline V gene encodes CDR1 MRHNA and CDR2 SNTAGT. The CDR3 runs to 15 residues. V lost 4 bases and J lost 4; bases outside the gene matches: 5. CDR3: CASSAVTGGYNEQFF. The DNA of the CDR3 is TGTGCCAGCAGTGCCGTGACAGGGGGTTACAATGAGCAGTTCTTC.

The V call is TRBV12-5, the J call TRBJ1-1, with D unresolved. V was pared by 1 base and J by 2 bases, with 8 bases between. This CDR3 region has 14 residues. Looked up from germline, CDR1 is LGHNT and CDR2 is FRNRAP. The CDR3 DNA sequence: TGTGCTAGTGGTTTGGGGCAGGCCAACACTGAAGCTTTCTTT. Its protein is CASGLGQANTEAFF.

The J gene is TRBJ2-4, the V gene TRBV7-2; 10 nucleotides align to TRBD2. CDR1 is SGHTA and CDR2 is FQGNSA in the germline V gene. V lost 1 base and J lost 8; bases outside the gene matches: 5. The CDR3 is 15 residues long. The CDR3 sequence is CASSLGASGGDIQYF. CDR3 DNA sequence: TGTGCCAGCAGCTTAGGGGCTAGCGGGGGAGACATTCAGTACTTC.

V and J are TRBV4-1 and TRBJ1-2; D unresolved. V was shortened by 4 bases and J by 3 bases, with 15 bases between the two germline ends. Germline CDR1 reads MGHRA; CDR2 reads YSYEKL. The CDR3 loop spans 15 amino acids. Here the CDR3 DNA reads TGCGCCAGCAGCCCCCGAAGCCAAGGTGACTATGGCTACACCTTC. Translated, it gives CASSPRSQGDYGYTF.

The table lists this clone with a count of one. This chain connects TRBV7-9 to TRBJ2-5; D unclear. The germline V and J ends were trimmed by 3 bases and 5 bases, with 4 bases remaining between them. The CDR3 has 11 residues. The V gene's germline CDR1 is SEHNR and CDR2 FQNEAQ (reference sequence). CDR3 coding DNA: TGTGCCAGCAGCTTCCTGGAGACCCAGTACTTC. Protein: CASSFLETQYF.

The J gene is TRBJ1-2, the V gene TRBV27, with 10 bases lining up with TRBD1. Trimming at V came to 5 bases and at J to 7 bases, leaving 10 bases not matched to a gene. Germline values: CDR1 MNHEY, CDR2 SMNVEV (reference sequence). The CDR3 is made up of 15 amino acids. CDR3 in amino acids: CASSPGQGVAGGYTF. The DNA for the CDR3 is TGTGCCAGCAGTCCCGGACAGGGGGTCGCGGGTGGCTACACCTTC.

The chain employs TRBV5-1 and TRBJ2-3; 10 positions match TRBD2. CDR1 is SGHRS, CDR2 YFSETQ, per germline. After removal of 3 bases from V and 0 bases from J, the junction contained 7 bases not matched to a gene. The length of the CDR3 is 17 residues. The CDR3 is CASSSTTSGTSTDTQYF. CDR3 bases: TGCGCCAGCAGCTCTACTACTAGCGGGACTAGCACAGATACGCAGTATTTT.

This chain's CDR3 is CASSTRGLRTSGGPDTQYF. CDR3 nucleotides: TGTGCCAGCAGCACTAGGGGCCTCCGGACTAGCGGGGGGCCCGATACGCAGTATTTT. V is TRBV13 and J is TRBJ2-3, with 14 bases that match TRBD2. Germline CDR1 reads PRHDT; CDR2 reads FYEKMQ (reference sequence). The CDR3 totals 19 residues. The J segment lost 6 bases and the V segment lost 5 bases, leaving 16 bases of the junction unmatched.

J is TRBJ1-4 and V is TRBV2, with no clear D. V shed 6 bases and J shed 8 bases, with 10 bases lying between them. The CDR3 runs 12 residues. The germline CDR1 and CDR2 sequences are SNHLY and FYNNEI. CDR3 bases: TGTGCCAGCAGAGTCCGGCGGGAAAAACTGTTTTTT. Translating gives CASRVRREKLFF.

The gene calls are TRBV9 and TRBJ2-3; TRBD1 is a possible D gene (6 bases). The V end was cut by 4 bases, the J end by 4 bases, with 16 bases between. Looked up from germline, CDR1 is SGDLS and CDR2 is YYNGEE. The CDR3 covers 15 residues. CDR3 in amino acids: CASSPGHKVADTQYF. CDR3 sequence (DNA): TGTGCCAGCAGCCCGGGACATAAGGTAGCAGATACGCAGTATTTT.

CDR3 region: CASSLVIDRGRDTQYF. CDR3 bases: TGTGCCAGCAGCTTAGTTATCGACAGGGGGCGGGATACGCAGTATTTT. The genes are TRBV7-2 and TRBJ2-3; 10 nucleotides match TRBD1. The CDR3 length is 16 residues. V lost 1 base and J lost 6; bases outside the gene matches: 7. Germline assignment: CDR1 SGHTA and CDR2 FQGNSA.

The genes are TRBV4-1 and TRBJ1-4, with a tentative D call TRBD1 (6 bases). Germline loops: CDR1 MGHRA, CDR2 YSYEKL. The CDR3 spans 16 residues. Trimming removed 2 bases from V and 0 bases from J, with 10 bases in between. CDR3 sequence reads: CASSQFRTATNEKLFF. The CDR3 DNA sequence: TGCGCCAGCAGCCAATTCCGGACAGCAACTAATGAAAAACTGTTTTTT.

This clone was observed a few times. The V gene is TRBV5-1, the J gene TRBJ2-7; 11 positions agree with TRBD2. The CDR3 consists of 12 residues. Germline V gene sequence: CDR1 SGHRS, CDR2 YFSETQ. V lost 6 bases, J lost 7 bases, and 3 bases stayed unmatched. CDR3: CASIGLAGEQYF. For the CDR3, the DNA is TGCGCCAGCATTGGACTAGCGGGTGAGCAGTACTTC. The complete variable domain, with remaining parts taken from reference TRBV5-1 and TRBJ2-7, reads KAGVTQTPRYLIKTRGQQVTLSCSPISGHRSVSWYQQTPGQGLQFLFEYFSETQRNKGNFPGRFSGRQFSNSRSEMNVSTLELGDSALYLCASIGLAGEQYFGPGTRLTVT.